These T cell receptor beta chains were read from a single sample in a study of T cell responses to AZD1222 COVID-19 vaccine. The assay was immunoSEQ multiplex PCR, and TCRdb's table has in-frame clones only and misses some. In the table there are roughly 150,000 clones, approximately 88% of which are singletons. Specimen: peripheral blood, collected on day 0 of MenACWY control vaccination. The receptors here all came from an adult in good health. CDR3s include the opening cysteine and the closing phenylalanine or tryptophan. D genes are given only for firm matches. Clone size, where shown, is once, few, many, or a class for clones that have expanded.

abundance: .; j_gene: TRBJ2-1; len: 13; v_gene: TRBV7-9; d_gene: .; CDR3nt: TGTGCCAGCAGCTTAGGAAGCGACAATGAGCAGTTCTTC; CDR3aa: CASSLGSDNEQFF
abundance: once; j_gene: TRBJ2-1; len: 15; v_gene: TRBV11-2; d_gene: .; CDR3nt: TGTGCCAGCAGACAACCGGGACTCCCCCAGTATGAGCAGTTCTTC; CDR3aa: CASRQPGLPQYEQFF
abundance: .; j_gene: TRBJ1-2; len: 13; v_gene: TRBV18; d_gene: .; CDR3nt: TGTGCCAGCTCACAGGCAGATAGCTATGGCTACACCTTC; CDR3aa: CASSQADSYGYTF
abundance: .; j_gene: TRBJ1-2; len: 14; v_gene: TRBV30; d_gene: .; CDR3nt: TGTGCCTGGAGTCACCCGGTGGACACCTATGGCTACACCTTC; CDR3aa: CAWSHPVDTYGYTF
abundance: .; j_gene: TRBJ1-2; len: 13; v_gene: TRBV19; d_gene: .; CDR3nt: TGTGCCAGTAGTGAGACAGACTACTATGGCTACACCTTC; CDR3aa: CASSETDYYGYTF
abundance: .; j_gene: TRBJ1-1; len: 15; v_gene: TRBV1; d_gene: .; CDR3nt: TGCACCAGCACCCCACGGCTGGGCGCAAACACTGAAGCTTTCTTT; CDR3aa: CTSTPRLGANTEAFF
abundance: .; j_gene: TRBJ2-7; len: 16; v_gene: TRBV11-3; d_gene: .; CDR3nt: TGTGCCAGCAGCACCTTAGTTACGGGGTCGGGGGCCGAGCAGTACTTC; CDR3aa: CASSTLVTGSGAEQYF
abundance: .; j_gene: TRBJ2-1; len: 12; v_gene: TRBV5-1; d_gene: .; CDR3nt: TGCGCCAGCAGCCTGGCCAAAGGGGAGCAGTTCTTC; CDR3aa: CASSLAKGEQFF
abundance: .; j_gene: TRBJ1-2; len: 15; v_gene: TRBV18; d_gene: TRBD1; CDR3nt: TGTGCCAGCTCACAAGAGACAGGGGCGCCTTTGGGCTACACCTTC; CDR3aa: CASSQETGAPLGYTF
abundance: .; j_gene: TRBJ2-7; len: 14; v_gene: TRBV19; d_gene: TRBD2; CDR3nt: TGTGCCAGTATAGTCGGGGGGACCTTCTACGAGCAGTACTTC; CDR3aa: CASIVGGTFYEQYF
abundance: .; j_gene: TRBJ1-1; len: 14; v_gene: TRBV7-3; d_gene: .; CDR3nt: TGTGCCAGCAGCCCCTCGAAGGAGAACACTGAAGCTTTCTTT; CDR3aa: CASSPSKENTEAFF
abundance: .; j_gene: TRBJ2-5; len: 14; v_gene: TRBV11-1; d_gene: .; CDR3nt: TGTGCCAGCAGCCGAGACTACCTAATGCAGACCCAGTACTTC; CDR3aa: CASSRDYLMQTQYF
abundance: .; j_gene: TRBJ2-1; len: 12; v_gene: TRBV27; d_gene: .; CDR3nt: TGTGCCAGCAGTGCGATAGGCAATGAGCAGTTCTTC; CDR3aa: CASSAIGNEQFF
abundance: once; j_gene: TRBJ1-5; len: 13; v_gene: TRBV29-1; d_gene: TRBD1; CDR3nt: TGCAGCGTTTGGGACAGGGACAATCAGCCCCAGCATTTT; CDR3aa: CSVWDRDNQPQHF
abundance: .; j_gene: TRBJ1-4; len: 12; v_gene: TRBV30; d_gene: TRBD1; CDR3nt: TGTGCCGGCGGGACAGGGGGCGAAAAACTGTTTTTT; CDR3aa: CAGGTGGEKLFF
abundance: .; j_gene: TRBJ1-2; len: 14; v_gene: TRBV6-5; d_gene: .; CDR3nt: TGTGCCAGCAGTTACCGCGACACGGGAAGGGGCTACACCTTC; CDR3aa: CASSYRDTGRGYTF
abundance: .; j_gene: TRBJ2-3; len: 17; v_gene: TRBV24-1; d_gene: TRBD2; CDR3nt: TGTGCCACCAGTGATCCTGGGGGGACTAGCGTATCAGATACGCAGTATTTT; CDR3aa: CATSDPGGTSVSDTQYF
abundance: .; j_gene: TRBJ1-4; len: 13; v_gene: TRBV29-1; d_gene: .; CDR3nt: TGCAGCGTTCAAAGGGACCGTAATGAAAAACTGTTTTTT; CDR3aa: CSVQRDRNEKLFF
abundance: .; j_gene: TRBJ1-2; len: 14; v_gene: TRBV28; d_gene: .; CDR3nt: TGTGCCAGCAGCCTGACAGGCGCCATGGGCGGCTACACCTTC; CDR3aa: CASSLTGAMGGYTF
abundance: .; j_gene: TRBJ2-1; len: 13; v_gene: TRBV30; d_gene: .; CDR3nt: TGTGCCTGGAGTTCAGCAGGCAGGGGTGAGCAGTTCTTC; CDR3aa: CAWSSAGRGEQFF
abundance: .; j_gene: TRBJ2-5; len: 17; v_gene: TRBV11-3; d_gene: TRBD2; CDR3nt: TGTGCCAGCAGCCTAGGAGGATCGAGCGGGAGCGCGGAGACCCAGTACTTC; CDR3aa: CASSLGGSSGSAETQYF
abundance: .; j_gene: TRBJ1-3; len: 14; v_gene: TRBV6-2/TRBV6-3; d_gene: .; CDR3nt: TGTGCCAGCAGCGGGGGACACTCTGGAAACACCATATATTTT; CDR3aa: CASSGGHSGNTIYF
abundance: few; j_gene: TRBJ2-7; len: 15; v_gene: TRBV2; d_gene: TRBD2; CDR3nt: TGTGCCAGCAGTACCGCGGGGGGGACCTCCTACGAGCAGTACTTC; CDR3aa: CASSTAGGTSYEQYF
abundance: .; j_gene: TRBJ2-1; len: 18; v_gene: TRBV6-2/TRBV6-3; d_gene: TRBD2; CDR3nt: TGTGCCAGCAGTTACTCTAAGGGACTAGCGGGATCCTACAATGAGCAGTTCTTC; CDR3aa: CASSYSKGLAGSYNEQFF
abundance: .; j_gene: TRBJ1-2; len: 15; v_gene: TRBV10-3; d_gene: .; CDR3nt: TGTGCCATCAGTGAGCGGGAGGGCTCGAACTATGGCTACACCTTC; CDR3aa: CAISEREGSNYGYTF
abundance: .; j_gene: TRBJ1-6; len: 15; v_gene: TRBV5-1; d_gene: TRBD1; CDR3nt: TGCGCCAGCAGCTTGACGGACAGGGTTAATTCACCCCTCCACTTT; CDR3aa: CASSLTDRVNSPLHF
abundance: .; j_gene: TRBJ1-1; len: 14; v_gene: TRBV24-1; d_gene: TRBD1; CDR3nt: TGTGCCACCAGTGATTCGACAGGGCCATATGAAGCTTTCTTT; CDR3aa: CATSDSTGPYEAFF
abundance: .; j_gene: TRBJ1-6; len: 12; v_gene: TRBV7-9; d_gene: .; CDR3nt: TGTGCCAGCAGCTTAGGAAATTCACCCCTCCACTTT; CDR3aa: CASSLGNSPLHF
abundance: .; j_gene: TRBJ2-7; len: 14; v_gene: TRBV10-3; d_gene: TRBD2; CDR3nt: TGTGCCATCACCCCGGGGGGGCACCCCTACGAGCAGTACTTC; CDR3aa: CAITPGGHPYEQYF
abundance: once; j_gene: TRBJ1-2; len: 16; v_gene: TRBV7-3; d_gene: TRBD1; CDR3nt: TGTGCCAGCAGCTTAAGGGCGAGGGGGCAAAACTATGGCTACACCTTC; CDR3aa: CASSLRARGQNYGYTF
abundance: .; j_gene: TRBJ1-2; len: 13; v_gene: TRBV7-3; d_gene: .; CDR3nt: TGTGCCAGCAGCCAAATGGGAACATATGGCTACACCTTC; CDR3aa: CASSQMGTYGYTF
abundance: .; j_gene: TRBJ2-7; len: 11; v_gene: TRBV20-1; d_gene: .; CDR3nt: TGCAGTGCTAGAGAGGGCAGGGACTTTTACTTC; CDR3aa: CSAREGRDFYF
abundance: .; j_gene: TRBJ2-1; len: 15; v_gene: TRBV13; d_gene: TRBD2; CDR3nt: TGTGCCAGCAGCTTAGGAGCGGGGGGGCCGAATGAGCAGTTCTTC; CDR3aa: CASSLGAGGPNEQFF
abundance: .; j_gene: TRBJ2-7; len: 14; v_gene: TRBV5-8; d_gene: TRBD1; CDR3nt: TGTGCCAGCAGCTCCCGACAGGGGGCGAAGGAGCAGTACTTC; CDR3aa: CASSSRQGAKEQYF
abundance: few; j_gene: TRBJ2-3; len: 14; v_gene: TRBV10-3; d_gene: .; CDR3nt: TGTGCCATCAAGGGACTCTCTAGCACAGATACGCAGTATTTT; CDR3aa: CAIKGLSSTDTQYF
abundance: .; j_gene: TRBJ1-1; len: 11; v_gene: TRBV12-3/TRBV12-4; d_gene: .; CDR3nt: TGTGCCAGCAGGCAGGGGATTGAAGCTTTCTTT; CDR3aa: CASRQGIEAFF
abundance: .; j_gene: TRBJ1-2; len: 16; v_gene: TRBV7-2; d_gene: .; CDR3nt: TGTGCCAGCAGAATCACAACAGGGTCTCTTAACTATGGCTACACCTTC; CDR3aa: CASRITTGSLNYGYTF
abundance: .; j_gene: TRBJ1-1; len: 16; v_gene: TRBV29-1; d_gene: TRBD1; CDR3nt: TGCAGCGTTGTGTGGGGGACAGGGAGGTGGAACACTGAAGCTTTCTTT; CDR3aa: CSVVWGTGRWNTEAFF
abundance: .; j_gene: TRBJ2-3; len: 15; v_gene: TRBV5-1; d_gene: TRBD2; CDR3nt: TGCGCCAGCAGCTTTAGCGGGGGGTCCACAGATACGCAGTATTTT; CDR3aa: CASSFSGGSTDTQYF
abundance: .; j_gene: TRBJ2-6; len: 13; v_gene: TRBV11-2; d_gene: .; CDR3nt: TGTGCCAGCAACGCCGTGGGGGCCAACGTCCTGACTTTC; CDR3aa: CASNAVGANVLTF